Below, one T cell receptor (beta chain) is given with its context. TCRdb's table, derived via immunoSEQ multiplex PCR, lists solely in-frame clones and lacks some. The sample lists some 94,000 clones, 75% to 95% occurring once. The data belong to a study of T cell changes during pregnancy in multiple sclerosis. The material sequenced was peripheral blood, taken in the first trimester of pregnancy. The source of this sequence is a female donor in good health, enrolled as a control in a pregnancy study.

In DNA form, the CDR3 reads TGCGCCAGCAGCCAAACGGACACCCGCTACGAGCAGTACTTC. Translated, it gives CASSQTDTRYEQYF. V and J are TRBV4-1 and TRBJ2-7; D is perhaps TRBD1 (5 bases). Germline CDR1 is MGHRA and CDR2 is YSYEKL. CDR3 length: 14 amino acids. V was shortened by 2 bases and J by 3 bases, with 11 bases between the two germline ends.